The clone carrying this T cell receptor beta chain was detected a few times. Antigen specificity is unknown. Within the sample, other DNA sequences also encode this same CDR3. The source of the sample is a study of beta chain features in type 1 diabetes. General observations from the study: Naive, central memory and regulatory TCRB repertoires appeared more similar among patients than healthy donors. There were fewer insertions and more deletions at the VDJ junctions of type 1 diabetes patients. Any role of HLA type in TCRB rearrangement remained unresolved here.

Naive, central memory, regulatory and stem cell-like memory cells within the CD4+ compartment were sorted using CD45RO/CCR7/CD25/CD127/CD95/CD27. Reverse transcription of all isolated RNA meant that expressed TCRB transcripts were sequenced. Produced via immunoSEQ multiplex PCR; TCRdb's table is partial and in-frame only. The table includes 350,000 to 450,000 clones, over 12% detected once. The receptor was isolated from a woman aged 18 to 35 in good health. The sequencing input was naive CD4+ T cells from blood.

The CDR3 region is CASSLASGRYEQYF. CDR3 in DNA: TGCGCCAGCAGCTTGGCTAGCGGACGATACGAGCAGTACTTC. The rearrangement uses TRBV5-1 and TRBJ2-7; 7 nucleotides agree with TRBD2. The CDR3 extends over 14 amino acids. The germline V gene encodes CDR1 SGHRS and CDR2 YFSETQ. With V trimmed by 0 bases and J by 4 bases, 4 bases remained unmatched.